The next 22 T cell receptor beta chains were all read from a single sample in a study of shared clonotypes between healthy human individuals. Naivety among CD8 cells was defined by CD45RO negativity and positive CCR7 selection, thereby excluding terminally differentiated effector memory CD45RA+ cells. TCRdb's copy holds only in-frame clones and misses some; the assay was immunoSEQ multiplex PCR. The data hold approximately 2,000,000 clones, with approximately 92% observed a single time. The specimen sequenced was naive CD8+ T cells from PBMCs. The receptors shown here come from a man aged 18 to 29 in good health. Some clones in this sample may be carry-over from other donors' samples.

The V gene is TRBV6-5, the J gene TRBJ1-6, with D perhaps TRBD1 (5 bases). Per germline, CDR1 MNHEY and CDR2 SVGAGI. The germline V and J ends were trimmed by 2 bases and 7 bases, with 9 bases remaining between them. The CDR3 runs 14 residues. CDR3 nucleotides: TGTGCCAGCAGTTACGAAGAGGGGAATTCACCCCTCCACTTT. This encodes CASSYEEGNSPLHF.

This clone is a singleton in its sample. The chain employs TRBV27 and TRBJ2-3; TRBD2 agrees at 8 bases. Germline V CDR1 and CDR2: MNHEY, SMNVEV (reference sequence). The CDR3 loop spans 18 amino acids. V dropped 5 bases and J dropped 4; count of bases not matched to a gene: 17. The DNA for the CDR3 is TGTGCCAGCAGTCCTACCCCCTTTAGCGGGACGCAGCCAGATACGCAGTATTTT. Protein sequence: CASSPTPFSGTQPDTQYF.

This clone was counted once. V gene TRBV27 combines with J gene TRBJ2-5, with TRBD1 matching 7 bases. Germline CDR1 reads MNHEY; CDR2 reads SMNVEV (reference sequence). With 3 bases clipped from V and 2 bases from J, the junction kept 9 bases outside the gene matches. The CDR3 is made up of 16 amino acids. This CDR3 is CASSFSTRQGQETQYF. CDR3 DNA sequence: TGTGCCAGCAGTTTTTCGACGAGACAGGGACAAGAGACCCAGTACTTC.

To note about this clone: In the same sample, other DNA sequences code for this CDR3. This chain connects TRBV4-3 to TRBJ2-2, with TRBD2 identical over 10 bases. This CDR3 spans 14 amino acids. Germline-derived CDR1 and CDR2 are LGHNA and YSLEER. With V trimmed by 4 bases and J by 5 bases, 1 base remained unmatched. CDR3 residues: CASSPGLATGELFF. DNA for the CDR3: TGCGCCAGCAGCCCGGGACTAGCGACCGGGGAGCTGTTTTTT.

About this clone itself: Other DNA variants within this sample encode the same CDR3. The V call is TRBV27, the J call TRBJ1-1, with D possibly TRBD1 on 5 matching bases. V lost 5 bases, J lost 1 base, and 8 bases lay in between. CDR1 and CDR2 from the germline V gene are MNHEY and SMNVEV (reference sequence). The CDR3 loop spans 13 amino acids. The CDR3 region has the DNA TGTGCCAGCAGTCGGGGCGGGAACACTGAAGCTTTCTTT. It specifies CASSRGGNTEAFF.

Note on this clone: The sample holds other DNA sequences that translate to the same CDR3. The rearrangement links TRBV27 to TRBJ2-7; D is unclear. The CDR3 loop spans 12 amino acids. V lost 4 bases and J 3 bases, leaving 7 bases between the germline ends. The germline V gene encodes CDR1 MNHEY and CDR2 SMNVEV (reference sequence). The CDR3 region is CASSSYLYEQYF. DNA of the CDR3: TGTGCCAGCAGTTCATACCTCTACGAGCAGTACTTC.

A word on this clone: The identical CDR3 is also encoded by other nucleotide sequences in the sample. V is TRBV28 and J is TRBJ2-7, with 8 bases that match TRBD1. With V trimmed by 2 bases and J by 0 bases, 3 bases remained unmatched. In germline, CDR1 is MDHEN, CDR2 SYDVKM. The CDR3 extends over 15 amino acids. CDR3: CASSLSGTGSYEQYF. DNA of the CDR3: TGTGCCAGCAGTTTAAGTGGGACAGGCTCCTACGAGCAGTACTTC.

The rearrangement uses TRBV11-2 and TRBJ2-1; D gene ambiguous. Between the trimmed V and J ends, which lost 2 bases and 9 bases, there was a span of 14 bases. Germline V lookup: CDR1 SGHAT, CDR2 FQNNGV. This CDR3 region has 14 residues. The CDR3 nucleotides are TGTGCCAGCAGCTTATTAGGGCCCATTGGTGAGCAGTTCTTC. It is translated as CASSLLGPIGEQFF.

This clone came up once. V usage is TRBV9 and J usage is TRBJ1-2, with TRBD1 matching over 8 bases. J lost 2 bases, V lost 3 bases, and 6 bases had no gene match. The CDR3 loop spans 15 amino acids. CDR1 is SGDLS and CDR2 is YYNGEE in the germline V gene. The CDR3 nucleotides read TGTGCCAGCAGCGAAGGACAGGGTAGGAACTATGGCTACACCTTC. It yields the protein CASSEGQGRNYGYTF.

The gene calls are TRBV28 and TRBJ2-7; the match to TRBD1 covers 7 bases. V lost 0 bases and J lost 2; bases outside the gene matches: 10. This CDR3 is built from 17 residues. Germline assignment: CDR1 MDHEN and CDR2 SYDVKM. CDR3 amino acids: CASSLWNLRDSTYEQYF. The CDR3 region has the DNA TGTGCCAGCAGTTTATGGAACCTCCGGGACAGTACCTACGAGCAGTACTTC. Full variable domain (missing parts from reference TRBV28 and TRBJ2-7): DVKVTQSSRYLVKRTGEKVFLECVQDMDHENMFWYRQDPGLGLRLIYFSYDVKMKEKGDIPEGYSVSREKKERFSLILESASTNQTSMYLCASSLWNLRDSTYEQYFGPGTRLTVT.

The CDR3 sequence is CASSARSGLALDTQYF. CDR3 DNA: TGTGCCAGCAGCGCCCGGTCAGGACTAGCCCTGGATACGCAGTATTTT. The chain is built from TRBV9 and TRBJ2-3; 8 bases align to TRBD2. In germline, CDR1 is SGDLS, CDR2 YYNGEE. The ends lost 3 bases at V and 6 bases at J; junction bases unmatched: 12. This CDR3 has 16 residues.

V gene TRBV9 combines with J gene TRBJ2-7; D possibly corresponds to TRBD2 (5 bases). V lost 4 bases and J 6 bases, leaving 20 bases between the germline ends. This CDR3 region has 15 residues. Germline V gene lookup returns CDR1 SGDLS and CDR2 YYNGEE. CDR3 in DNA: TGTGCCAGCAGCCAATCTGGAGGTTTGGGGTCCGAGCAGTACTTC. Translation gives CASSQSGGLGSEQYF.

A remark on this clone: The sample has other DNA sequences that encode this CDR3 too. The genes are TRBV6-1 and TRBJ2-7; D not certain. The V and J ends lost 3 bases and 2 bases respectively, with 8 bases between them. Germline V gene lookup returns CDR1 MNHNS and CDR2 SASEGT. The CDR3 spans 13 residues. The CDR3 reads CASSEWAAYEQYF. CDR3 sequence (DNA): TGTGCCAGCAGTGAGTGGGCAGCCTACGAGCAGTACTTC.

The chain is built from TRBV28 and TRBJ2-2; D unclear. The CDR3 length is 14 residues. From germline, CDR1 is MDHEN and CDR2 SYDVKM. The V end lost 5 bases, the J end lost 5 bases, and 12 bases lay between the germline ends. The CDR3 loop reads CASSHSRRTGELFF. The CDR3 DNA is TGTGCCAGCAGTCACTCCCGCCGGACCGGGGAGCTGTTTTTT. Based on the CDR3 plus reference TRBV28 and TRBJ2-2, the full variable domain is DVKVTQSSRYLVKRTGEKVFLECVQDMDHENMFWYRQDPGLGLRLIYFSYDVKMKEKGDIPEGYSVSREKKERFSLILESASTNQTSMYLCASSHSRRTGELFFGEGSRLTVL.

This rearrangement joins TRBV10-1 to TRBJ2-2; D is ambiguous. Germline values: CDR1 WNHNN, CDR2 SYGVQD (reference sequence). This CDR3 is 12 amino acids long. V was clipped by 6 bases and J by 4 bases, with 6 bases between them. CDR3 amino acids: CASSEPTGELFF. CDR3 DNA: TGCGCCAGCAGCGAACCCACCGGGGAGCTGTTTTTT.

This sequence joins TRBV4-1 and TRBJ2-3; 9 bases are shared with TRBD2. CDR1 and CDR2 (germline): MGHRA, YSYEKL. V gave up 1 base and J gave up 5 bases; unmatched junction bases: 7. This CDR3 is 16 amino acids long. CDR3 sequence (DNA): TGCGCCAGCAGCCAAGCTCTGGGCGGGAGGGGAGATACGCAGTATTTT. This codes for CASSQALGGRGDTQYF.

The rearrangement links TRBV14 to TRBJ2-1; TRBD2 agrees at 13 bases. V lost 1 base, J lost 8 bases, and 14 bases stayed unmatched. The CDR3 contains 19 residues. Germline V gene lookup returns CDR1 SGHDN and CDR2 FVKESK. In nucleotides, the CDR3 is TGTGCCAGCAGCCAAGTCTGGGGACTAGCGGGACTTAGGGGGGATGAGCAGTTCTTC. Residues: CASSQVWGLAGLRGDEQFF.

The V gene is TRBV5-1, the J gene TRBJ2-1, with TRBD2 matching over 12 bases. Germline V gives CDR1 SGHRS, CDR2 YFSETQ. This CDR3 region has 14 residues. V lost 4 bases and J lost 6; bases outside the gene matches: 2. CDR3 bases: TGCGCCAGCAGCCGACTAGCGGGAGCCAATGAGCAGTTCTTC. The encoded protein is CASSRLAGANEQFF.

This chain joins TRBV7-9 and TRBJ2-5; no firm D call. Germline CDR1 reads SEHNR; CDR2 reads FQNEAQ (reference sequence). V was cut by 5 bases and J by 2 bases, with 9 bases left in between. This CDR3 region has 13 residues. The CDR3 sequence: CASSPSAQETQYF. Here the CDR3 DNA reads TGTGCCAGCAGCCCCTCGGCACAAGAGACCCAGTACTTC. Filled out from reference TRBV7-9 and TRBJ2-5, the complete variable domain reads DTGVSQNPRHKITKRGQNVTFRCDPISEHNRLYWYRQTLGQGPEFLTYFQNEAQLEKSRLLSDRFSAERPKGSFSTLEIQRTEQGDSAMYLCASSPSAQETQYFGPGTRLLVL.

The chain couples TRBV9 to TRBJ2-2; tentatively, D is TRBD1 (6 bases). Per germline, CDR1 SGDLS and CDR2 YYNGEE. V lost 2 bases to trimming and J lost 5 bases, with 16 bases between them. CDR3 size: 16 residues. CDR3 DNA sequence: TGTGCCAGCAGCGTGGGACACCACGTACAAACCGGGGAGCTGTTTTTT. It is translated as CASSVGHHVQTGELFF.

The V gene is TRBV5-1, the J gene TRBJ2-3; TRBD2 agrees at 10 bases. In germline, CDR1 is SGHRS, CDR2 YFSETQ. The V gene end was trimmed by 3 bases and the J gene end by 1 base; junction bases not matched to a gene: 8. The CDR3 loop spans 17 amino acids. The CDR3: CASSWDLAGVGTDTQYF. CDR3 nucleotide sequence: TGCGCCAGCAGCTGGGACCTAGCGGGAGTGGGCACAGATACGCAGTATTTT. The whole variable domain, remainder taken from reference TRBV5-1 and TRBJ2-3, is KAGVTQTPRYLIKTRGQQVTLSCSPISGHRSVSWYQQTPGQGLQFLFEYFSETQRNKGNFPGRFSGRQFSNSRSEMNVSTLELGDSALYLCASSWDLAGVGTDTQYFGPGTRLTVL.

The CDR3 region has the DNA TGTGCCAGCAGCGTGGCGGGAGGAGGATTGAATGAGCAGTTCTTC. Its translation is CASSVAGGGLNEQFF. This chain connects TRBV9 to TRBJ2-1; 8 bases agree with TRBD2. V lost 2 bases and J lost 7; bases outside the gene matches: 8. The CDR3 totals 15 residues. Per the germline V gene, CDR1 is SGDLS and CDR2 is YYNGEE.